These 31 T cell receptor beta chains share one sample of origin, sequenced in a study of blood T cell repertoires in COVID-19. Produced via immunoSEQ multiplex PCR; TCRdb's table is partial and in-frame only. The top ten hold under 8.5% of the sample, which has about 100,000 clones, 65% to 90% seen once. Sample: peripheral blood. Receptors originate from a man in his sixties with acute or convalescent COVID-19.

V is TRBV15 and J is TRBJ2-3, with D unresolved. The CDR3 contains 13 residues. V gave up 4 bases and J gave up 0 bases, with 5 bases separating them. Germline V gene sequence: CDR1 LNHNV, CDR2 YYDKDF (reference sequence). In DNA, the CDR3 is TGTGCCACCAGCAAGCATAGCACAGATACGCAGTATTTT. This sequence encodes CATSKHSTDTQYF. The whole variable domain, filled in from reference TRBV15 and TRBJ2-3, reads DAMVIQNPRYQVTQFGKPVTLSCSQTLNHNVMYWYQQKSSQAPKLLFHYYDKDFNNEADTPDNFQSRRPNTSFCFLDIRSPGLGDTAMYLCATSKHSTDTQYFGPGTRLTVL.

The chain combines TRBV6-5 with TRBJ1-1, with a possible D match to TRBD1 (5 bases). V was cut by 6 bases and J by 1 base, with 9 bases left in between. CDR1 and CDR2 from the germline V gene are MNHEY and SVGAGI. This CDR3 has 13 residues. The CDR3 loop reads CASRRTPNTEAFF. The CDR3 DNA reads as TGTGCCAGCAGGAGGACACCGAACACTGAAGCTTTCTTT.

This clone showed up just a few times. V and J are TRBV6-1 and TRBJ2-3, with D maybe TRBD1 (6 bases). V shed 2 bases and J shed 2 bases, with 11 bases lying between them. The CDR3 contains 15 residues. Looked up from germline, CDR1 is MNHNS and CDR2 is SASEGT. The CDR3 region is CASSESDRTTDTQYF. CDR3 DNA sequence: TGTGCCAGCAGTGAATCGGACAGAACCACAGATACGCAGTATTTT.

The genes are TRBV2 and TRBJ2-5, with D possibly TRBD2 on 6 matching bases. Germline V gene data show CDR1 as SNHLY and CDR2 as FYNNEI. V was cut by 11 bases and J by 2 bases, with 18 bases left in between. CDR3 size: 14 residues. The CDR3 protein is CAGHRDSLQETQYF. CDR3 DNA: TGTGCCGGACACCGGGACTCGCTACAAGAGACCCAGTACTTC.

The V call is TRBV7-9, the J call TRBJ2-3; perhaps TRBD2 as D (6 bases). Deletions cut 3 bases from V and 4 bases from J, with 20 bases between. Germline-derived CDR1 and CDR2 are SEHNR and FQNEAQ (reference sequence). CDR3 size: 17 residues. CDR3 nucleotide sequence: TGTGCCAGCAGCTTGGGAGGAGGAGGCCGGGTGGCAGATACGCAGTATTTT. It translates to CASSLGGGGRVADTQYF.

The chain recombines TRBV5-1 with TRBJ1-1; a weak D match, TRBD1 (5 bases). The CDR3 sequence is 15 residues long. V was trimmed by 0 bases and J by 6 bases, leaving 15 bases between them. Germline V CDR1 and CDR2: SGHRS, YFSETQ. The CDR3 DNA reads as TGCGCCAGCAGCTTGGTTCGGCAGGGTATGTCTGAAGCTTTCTTT. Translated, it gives CASSLVRQGMSEAFF.

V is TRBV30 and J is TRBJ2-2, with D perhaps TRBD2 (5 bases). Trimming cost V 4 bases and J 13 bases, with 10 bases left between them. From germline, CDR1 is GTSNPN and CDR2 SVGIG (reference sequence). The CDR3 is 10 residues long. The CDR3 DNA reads TGTGCCTGGATGAACGCGGGGCTGTTTTTT. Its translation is CAWMNAGLFF.

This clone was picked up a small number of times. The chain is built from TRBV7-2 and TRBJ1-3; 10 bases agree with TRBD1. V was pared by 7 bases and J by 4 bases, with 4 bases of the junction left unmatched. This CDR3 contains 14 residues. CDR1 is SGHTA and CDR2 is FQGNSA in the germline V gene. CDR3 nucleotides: TGTGCCAGCACCGGGACAGGGGCCGGAAACACCATATATTTT. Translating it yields CASTGTGAGNTIYF. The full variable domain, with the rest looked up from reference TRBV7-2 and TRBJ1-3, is GAGVSQSPSNKVTEKGKDVELRCDPISGHTALYWYRQSLGQGLEFLIYFQGNSAPDKSGLPSDRFSAERTGGSVSTLTIQRTQQEDSAVYLCASTGTGAGNTIYFGEGSWLTVV.

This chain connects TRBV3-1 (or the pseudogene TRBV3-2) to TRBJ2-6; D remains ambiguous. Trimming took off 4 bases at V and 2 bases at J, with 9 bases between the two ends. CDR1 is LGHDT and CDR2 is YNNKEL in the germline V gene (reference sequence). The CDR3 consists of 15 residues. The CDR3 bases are TGTGCCAGCAGCCTCCTTACTACTGGGGCCAACGTCCTGACTTTC. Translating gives CASSLLTTGANVLTF.

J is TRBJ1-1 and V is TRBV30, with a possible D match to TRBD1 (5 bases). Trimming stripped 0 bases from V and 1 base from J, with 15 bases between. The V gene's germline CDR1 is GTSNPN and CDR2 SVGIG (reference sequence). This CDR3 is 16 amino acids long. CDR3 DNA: TGTGCCTGGAGTGTACGTTTTAGGAGGGGGAACACTGAAGCTTTCTTT. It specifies CAWSVRFRRGNTEAFF.

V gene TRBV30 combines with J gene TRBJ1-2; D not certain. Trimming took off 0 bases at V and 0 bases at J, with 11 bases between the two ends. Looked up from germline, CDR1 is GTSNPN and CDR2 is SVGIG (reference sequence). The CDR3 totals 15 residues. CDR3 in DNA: TGTGCCTGGAGTGTTGGTATCAGAACTAACTATGGCTACACCTTC. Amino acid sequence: CAWSVGIRTNYGYTF.

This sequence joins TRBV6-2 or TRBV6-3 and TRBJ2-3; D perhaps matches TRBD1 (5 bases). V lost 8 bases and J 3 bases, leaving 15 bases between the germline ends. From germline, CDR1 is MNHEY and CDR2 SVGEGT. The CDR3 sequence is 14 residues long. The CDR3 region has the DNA TGTGCCAGCCGCCGGGCAGGGTCAACAGATACGCAGTATTTT. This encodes CASRRAGSTDTQYF.

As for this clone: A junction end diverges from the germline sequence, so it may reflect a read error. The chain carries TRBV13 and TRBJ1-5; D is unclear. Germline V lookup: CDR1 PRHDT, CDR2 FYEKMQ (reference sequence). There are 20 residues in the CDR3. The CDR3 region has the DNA TGTGCCAGCAGCCTAGGACCCAAGGAGGCTGGAAGTTATAGCAATCAGCCCCAGCATTTT. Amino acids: CASSLGPKEAGSYSNQPQHF.

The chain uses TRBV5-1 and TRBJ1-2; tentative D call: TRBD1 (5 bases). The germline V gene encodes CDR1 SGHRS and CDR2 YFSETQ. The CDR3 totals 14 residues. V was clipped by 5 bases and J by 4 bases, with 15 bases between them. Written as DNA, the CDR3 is TGCGCCAGCAGGGGGGGTAGGGACCCCTATGGCTACACCTTC. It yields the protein CASRGGRDPYGYTF.

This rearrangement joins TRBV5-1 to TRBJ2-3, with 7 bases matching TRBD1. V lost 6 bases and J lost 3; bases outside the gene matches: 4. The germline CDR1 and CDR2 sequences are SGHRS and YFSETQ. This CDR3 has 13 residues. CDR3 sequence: CASTTGVTDTQYF. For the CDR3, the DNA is TGCGCCAGCACAACAGGGGTGACAGATACGCAGTATTTT.

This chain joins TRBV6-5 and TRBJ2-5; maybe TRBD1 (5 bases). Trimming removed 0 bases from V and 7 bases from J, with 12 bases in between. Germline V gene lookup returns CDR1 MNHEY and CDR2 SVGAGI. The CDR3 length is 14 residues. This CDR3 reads CASSYSGPKGTQYF. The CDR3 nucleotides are TGTGCCAGCAGTTACTCGGGGCCAAAAGGGACCCAGTACTTC.

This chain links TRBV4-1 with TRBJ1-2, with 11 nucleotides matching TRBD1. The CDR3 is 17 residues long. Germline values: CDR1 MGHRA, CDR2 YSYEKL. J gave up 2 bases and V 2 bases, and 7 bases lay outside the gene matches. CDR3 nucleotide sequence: TGCGCCAGCAGCCAACTAGGACAGGGGGCGGCCAACTATGGCTACACCTTC. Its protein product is CASSQLGQGAANYGYTF.

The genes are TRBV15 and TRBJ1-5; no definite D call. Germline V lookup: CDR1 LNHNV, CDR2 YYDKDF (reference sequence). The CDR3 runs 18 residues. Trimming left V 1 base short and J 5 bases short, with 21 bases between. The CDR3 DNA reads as TGTGCCACCAGCAGAGTTCGGGGTTCGGTAGTTTTCCATCAGCCCCAGCATTTT. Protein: CATSRVRGSVVFHQPQHF.

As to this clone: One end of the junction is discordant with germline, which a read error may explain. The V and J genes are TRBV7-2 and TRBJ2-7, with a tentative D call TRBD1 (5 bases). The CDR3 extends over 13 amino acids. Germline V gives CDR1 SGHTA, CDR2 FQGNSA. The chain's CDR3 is CASSLVLQVGLVF. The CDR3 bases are TGTGCCAGCAGCTTAGTTTTACAGGTTGGGTTGGTGTTC.

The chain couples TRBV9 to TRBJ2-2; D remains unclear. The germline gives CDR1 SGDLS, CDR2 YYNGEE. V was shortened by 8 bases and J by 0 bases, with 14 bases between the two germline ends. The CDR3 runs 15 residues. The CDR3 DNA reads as TGTGCCAGTACGCTGAGCCACGCGAACACCGGGGAGCTGTTTTTT. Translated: CASTLSHANTGELFF.

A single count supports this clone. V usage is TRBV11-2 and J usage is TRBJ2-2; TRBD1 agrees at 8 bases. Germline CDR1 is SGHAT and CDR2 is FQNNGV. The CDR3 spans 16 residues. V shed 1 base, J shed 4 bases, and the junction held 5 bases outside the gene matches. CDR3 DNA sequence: TGTGCCAGCAGCTTAGTTGGGACAGGATCCACCGGGGAGCTGTTTTTT. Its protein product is CASSLVGTGSTGELFF. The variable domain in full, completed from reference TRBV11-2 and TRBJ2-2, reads EAGVAQSPRYKIIEKRQSVAFWCNPISGHATLYWYQQILGQGPKLLIQFQNNGVVDDSQLPKDRFSAERLKGVDSTLKIQPAKLEDSAVYLCASSLVGTGSTGELFFGEGSRLTVL.

CDR3 sequence: CASSSGVGASAEAFF. For the CDR3, the DNA is TGTGCCAGCAGCTCTGGCGTGGGGGCGAGCGCTGAAGCTTTCTTT. The chain carries TRBV5-5 and TRBJ1-1; D is perhaps TRBD1 (6 bases). Trimming shortened V by 3 bases and J by 6 bases, and 18 bases separated the two germline ends. CDR3 length: 15 amino acids. The V gene's germline CDR1 is SGHKS and CDR2 YYEKEE (reference sequence).

The CDR3 DNA reads as TGTGCCAGCAGTGGAAGACAGGGGGCCACTGAAGCTTTCTTT. Amino acids: CASSGRQGATEAFF. The chain recombines TRBV2 with TRBJ1-1; 10 nucleotides agree with TRBD1. The trim removed 4 bases at V and 4 bases at J, leaving 3 bases unmatched. The CDR3 spans 14 residues. Germline V lookup: CDR1 SNHLY, CDR2 FYNNEI.

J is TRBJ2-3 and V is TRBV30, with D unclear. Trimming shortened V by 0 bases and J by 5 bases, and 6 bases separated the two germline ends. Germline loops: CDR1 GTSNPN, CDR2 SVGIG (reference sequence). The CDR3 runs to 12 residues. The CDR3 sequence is CAWSVSRDTQYF. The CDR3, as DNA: TGTGCCTGGAGTGTTTCCAGAGATACGCAGTATTTT.

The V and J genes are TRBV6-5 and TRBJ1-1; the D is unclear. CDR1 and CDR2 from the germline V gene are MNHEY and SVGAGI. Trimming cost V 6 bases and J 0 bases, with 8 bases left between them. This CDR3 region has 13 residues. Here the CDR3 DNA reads TGTGCCAGCAGGGTTAGTCTGAACACTGAAGCTTTCTTT. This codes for CASRVSLNTEAFF.

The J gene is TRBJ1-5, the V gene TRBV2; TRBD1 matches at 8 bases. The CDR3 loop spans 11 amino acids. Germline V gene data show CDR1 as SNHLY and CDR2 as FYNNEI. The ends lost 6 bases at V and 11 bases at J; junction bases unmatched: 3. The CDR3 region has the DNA TGTGCCAGCAGGCTGACAGGGGCCCAGCATTTT. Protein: CASRLTGAQHF.

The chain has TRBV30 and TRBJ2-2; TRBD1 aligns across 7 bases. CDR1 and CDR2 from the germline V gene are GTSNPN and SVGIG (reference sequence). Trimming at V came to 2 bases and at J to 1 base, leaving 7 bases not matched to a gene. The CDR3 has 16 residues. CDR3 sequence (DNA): TGTGCCTGGAGTTATCACAGGGGCTGGAACACCGGGGAGCTGTTTTTT. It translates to CAWSYHRGWNTGELFF.

DNA of the CDR3: TGTGCCAGCAGCCCCGACAGGGTTTCAGATACGCAGTATTTT. This codes for CASSPDRVSDTQYF. This chain joins TRBV7-2 and TRBJ2-3, with 7 bases fitting TRBD1. Germline V gene data show CDR1 as SGHTA and CDR2 as FQGNSA. CDR3 length equals 14 residues. V gave up 5 bases and J gave up 4 bases; unmatched junction bases: 6.

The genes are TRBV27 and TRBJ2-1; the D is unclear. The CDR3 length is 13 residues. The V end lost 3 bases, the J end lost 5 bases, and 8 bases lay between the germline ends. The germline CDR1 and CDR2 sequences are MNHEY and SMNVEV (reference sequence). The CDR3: CASSLEFDNEQFF. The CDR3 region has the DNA TGTGCCAGCAGTTTGGAGTTTGACAATGAGCAGTTCTTC.

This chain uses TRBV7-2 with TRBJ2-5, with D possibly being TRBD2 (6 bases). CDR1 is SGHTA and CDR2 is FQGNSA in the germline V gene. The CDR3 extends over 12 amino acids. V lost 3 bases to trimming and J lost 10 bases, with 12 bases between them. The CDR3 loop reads CASSFFQEGQYF. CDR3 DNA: TGTGCCAGCAGCTTTTTTCAGGAGGGCCAGTACTTC.

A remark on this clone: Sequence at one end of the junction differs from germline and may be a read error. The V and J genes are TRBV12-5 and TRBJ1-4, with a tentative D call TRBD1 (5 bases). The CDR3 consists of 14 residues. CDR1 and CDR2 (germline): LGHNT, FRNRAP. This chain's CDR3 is CASALFRVGEKLFF. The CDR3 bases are TGTGCTAGTGCTTTGTTCAGGGTCGGTGAAAAACTGTTTTTT.